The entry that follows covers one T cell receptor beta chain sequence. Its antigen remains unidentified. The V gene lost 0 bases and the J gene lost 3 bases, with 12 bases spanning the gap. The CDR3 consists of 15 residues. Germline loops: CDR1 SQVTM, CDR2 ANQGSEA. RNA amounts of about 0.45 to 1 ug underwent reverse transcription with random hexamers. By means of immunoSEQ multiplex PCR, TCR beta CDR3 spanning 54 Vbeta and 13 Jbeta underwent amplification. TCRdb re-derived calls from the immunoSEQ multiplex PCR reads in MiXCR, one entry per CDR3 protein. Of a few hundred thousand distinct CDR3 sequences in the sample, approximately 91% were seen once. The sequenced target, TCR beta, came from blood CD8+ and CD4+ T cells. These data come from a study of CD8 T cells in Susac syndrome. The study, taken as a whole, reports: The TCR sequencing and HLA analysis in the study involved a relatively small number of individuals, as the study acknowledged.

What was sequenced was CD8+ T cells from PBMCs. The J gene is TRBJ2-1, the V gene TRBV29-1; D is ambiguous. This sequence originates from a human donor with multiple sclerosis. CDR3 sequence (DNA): TGCAGCGTTGAAGATCGAGGAGTAGTCTACAATGAGCAGTTCTTC. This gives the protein CSVEDRGVVYNEQFF.